This T cell receptor (beta chain) was profiled in a study of CD8+CD57+ T cells in acquired aplastic anemia. In the study overall: The average for DNA from sorted CD4+ and CD8+ cells was roughly 3 ug. Healthy CD8+ samples averaged around 10 million reads. Study findings and constraints: Between the patient and control groups, CD8+ Simpson's diversity did not differ significantly. It was found that approximately 29 CD8+ CDR3 sequences were shared between patients and controls.

The CDR3 covers 16 residues. After removal of 4 bases from V and 4 bases from J, the junction contained 7 bases not matched to a gene. A remark on this clonotype: Its antigen is currently unknown.

Genomic DNA provided the template from which TCR beta VDJ and CDR3 profiles were obtained. Using its own MiXCR run on the reads, TCRdb lists one record per CDR3 protein. The table lists about 190,000 distinct CDR3 sequences, less than 65% of them singletons. V and J are TRBV12-3 or TRBV12-4 and TRBJ2-3; 11 nucleotides align to TRBD2. The TCR originated in a human donor in good health, serving as a control. The sample comprised sorted CD4+, CD8+, or CD8+CD57+ T cells (not recorded which) from PBMCs. CDR3 in DNA: TGTGCCAGCAGTTACAAGACTAGCGGGGAGTCAGATACGCAGTATTTT. The encoded protein is CASSYKTSGESDTQYF.